This T cell receptor beta chain was observed in a study of T cells in tumors after PD-1 blockade. The assay was immunoSEQ multiplex PCR, and TCRdb's table has in-frame clones only and misses some. The sample includes some 10,000 clones, 67% seen only once; the top ten take 10% to 15%. The length of the CDR3 is 16 residues. Germline lookup yields CDR1 SGHRS and CDR2 YFSETQ. Trimming cost V 4 bases and J 0 bases; bases outside gene matches: 0. The clonotype comes from a human donor with basal cell carcinoma. The input for sequencing was tumor tissue, taken after anti-PD-1 treatment. The chain recombines TRBV5-1 with TRBJ2-6, with 11 bases aligning to TRBD2. DNA for the CDR3: TGCGCCAGCAGCGGACTAGCGGGCTCTGGGGCCAACGTCCTGACTTTC. Protein: CASSGLAGSGANVLTF.